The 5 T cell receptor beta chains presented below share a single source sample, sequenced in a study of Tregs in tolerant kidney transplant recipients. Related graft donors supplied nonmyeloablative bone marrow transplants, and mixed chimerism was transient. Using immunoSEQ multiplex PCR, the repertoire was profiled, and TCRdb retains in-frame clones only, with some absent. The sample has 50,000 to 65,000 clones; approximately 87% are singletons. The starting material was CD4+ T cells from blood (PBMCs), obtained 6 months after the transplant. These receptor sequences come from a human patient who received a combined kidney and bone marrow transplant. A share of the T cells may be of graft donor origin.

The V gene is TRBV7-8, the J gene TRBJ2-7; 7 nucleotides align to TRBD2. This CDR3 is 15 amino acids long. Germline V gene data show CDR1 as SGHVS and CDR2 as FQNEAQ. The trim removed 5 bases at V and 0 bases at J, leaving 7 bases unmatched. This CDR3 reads CASSPVRELSYEQYF. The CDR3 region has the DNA TGTGCCAGCAGCCCCGTGCGGGAGCTCTCCTACGAGCAGTACTTC.

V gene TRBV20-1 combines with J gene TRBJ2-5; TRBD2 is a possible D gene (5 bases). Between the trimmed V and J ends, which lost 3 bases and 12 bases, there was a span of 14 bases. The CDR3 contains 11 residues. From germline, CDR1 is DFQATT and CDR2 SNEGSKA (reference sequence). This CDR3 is CSASWTTGKYF. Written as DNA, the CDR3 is TGCAGTGCTAGTTGGACCACCGGGAAGTACTTC.

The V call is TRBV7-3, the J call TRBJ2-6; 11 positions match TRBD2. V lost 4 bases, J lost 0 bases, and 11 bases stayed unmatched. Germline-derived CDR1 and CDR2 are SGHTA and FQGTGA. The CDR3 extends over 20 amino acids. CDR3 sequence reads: CASSSRLGTSGNSGANVLTF. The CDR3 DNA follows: TGTGCCAGCAGCTCTAGACTCGGGACTAGCGGTAACTCTGGGGCCAACGTCCTGACTTTC.

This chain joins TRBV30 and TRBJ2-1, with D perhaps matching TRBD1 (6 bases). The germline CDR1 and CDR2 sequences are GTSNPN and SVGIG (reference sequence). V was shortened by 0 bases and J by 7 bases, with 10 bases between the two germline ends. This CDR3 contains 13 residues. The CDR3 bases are TGTGCCTGGAGTGTGACAGGAAGGAATGAGCAGTTCTTC. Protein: CAWSVTGRNEQFF. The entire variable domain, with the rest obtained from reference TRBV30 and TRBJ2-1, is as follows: SQTIHQWPATLVQPVGSPLSLECTVEGTSNPNLYWYRQAAGRGLQLLFYSVGIGQISSEVPQNLSASRPQDRQFILSSKKLLLSDSGFYLCAWSVTGRNEQFFGPGTRLTVL.

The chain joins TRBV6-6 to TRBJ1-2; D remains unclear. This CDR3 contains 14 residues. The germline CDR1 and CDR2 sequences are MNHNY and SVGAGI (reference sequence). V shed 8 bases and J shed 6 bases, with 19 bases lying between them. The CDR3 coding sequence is TGTGCCAGCGCCGCGGATTATGGCCTCGATGGCTACACCTTC. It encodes CASAADYGLDGYTF.